This paragraph covers one T cell receptor beta chain sequence. This receptor's antigen is unknown. No base qualities exist here, and no much larger clone lies one base off it. This sample was taken from a study of blood T cell repertoires in COVID-19 (dated by TCRdb to 2020 to 2022). Broadly, across the study: The collaborator samples originated in the United States, Italy and Spain and spanned the acute and convalescent phases of COVID-19. The samples were drawn from the first 160 participants of the ongoing ImmuneRACE study and from about 1,200 subjects provided by 6 global collaborators. The repertoires were released in a freely available public database meant as a resource for research on the immune response to SARS-CoV-2. Subjects who had been exposed to COVID-19, were actively infected with it, or had recovered from it provided the deeply sampled blood TCRbeta repertoires that made up the dataset. Nearly every sample came with metadata listing a de-identified subject ID, COVID-19 status, age in years and sex. The prospective study material was composed of cDNA or gDNA derived from T cells, B-cell-depleted T cells, or PBMCs. Where HLA class I and class II types were available, the types were taken from metadata supplied by the sample provider, not from assay-based typing.

Each collaborating institution followed its own protocols to collect whole blood in K2EDTA tubes. For TCRbeta analysis, collaborator samples were shipped as frozen whole blood, as isolated PBMCs, or as DNA extracted from either sample type. Compared with germline, V lacks 0 bases and J lacks 9 bases; bases without a gene match: 11. The CDR1 and CDR2 encoded by the germline V gene are SGHTS and YDEGEE. The CDR3 runs 15 residues from the cysteine to the phenylalanine. The DNA shown is the 45-base CDR3, in frame from base 1. Beyond this particular receptor, the publication reports: The amount of clinical and demographic metadata varied by source and participant and was provided uncurated.

The immunoSEQ Assay, a bias-controlled multiplex PCR, was used to amplify TCRbeta CDR3 regions from genomic DNA. The original methods were these. The number of nucleated cells in each sample was estimated from the amplification of reference gene primers within the assay. To quantify the absolute abundance of each unique TCRbeta CDR3 rearrangement, sequence reads were collapsed and filtered. For each sample, productive Simpson clonality was calculated by taking the square root of Simpson's diversity index across productive rearrangements. TCRdb obtained this table from immuneACCESS and retained in-frame rearrangements with V and J assigned. These tables miss some clones; where compared with another copy, unresolved V genes account for less than half of the shortfall, and the remainder is unexplained. The V and J calls and clone size are taken from that table; D and trimming were inferred from the DNA. The sample table shows 150,000 to 200,000 clones, and approximately 83% are seen once. Of the sample, 2.5% to 3.5% falls within the top ten clones.

This clonotype originated in a man aged 55 to 69 with acute or convalescent COVID-19. This chain joins TRBV5-8 to TRBJ2-5; 7 bases in between match TRBD2. Sequenced sample: peripheral blood. Read as DNA, the sequence is TGTGCCAGCAGCTTGGTGAGGCAGGATCGGGGGGCCCAGTACTTC. Translated, this gives CASSLVRQDRGAQYF.